Listed below are T cell receptor beta chains from one sample, sequenced in a study of naive and memory T cell subsets. TCRdb reprocessed the 5' RACE reads with MiXCR, giving one entry per CDR3 protein. The repertoire holds more than 20,000 distinct CDR3 sequences, with approximately 22% as singletons. The receptors shown here come from a female donor in good health. The CDR3 runs from the conserved cysteine through the conserved F or W. D genes are given only for firm matches. Size is stated for part of the rows, as once, few or many counts, or as a class when the clone is expanded.

clone_size: few
j_call: TRBJ2-5
d_call: TRBD1
v_call: TRBV20-1
cdr3_nt: TGCAGTGCTAGGACAGGGGGAGAGACCCAGTACTTC
cdr3_aa: CSARTGGETQYF

clone_size: once
j_call: TRBJ2-5
d_call: TRBD2
v_call: TRBV7-2
cdr3_nt: TGTGCCAGCAGCTTTTCTAGCGGTGAAGGAGAGACCCAGTACTTC
cdr3_aa: CASSFSSGEGETQYF

clone_size: .
j_call: TRBJ1-5
d_call: TRBD1
v_call: TRBV6-1
cdr3_nt: TGTGCCAGCAGGCATGGACAGGGGGCTTGGAGCAATCAGCCCCAGCATTTT
cdr3_aa: CASRHGQGAWSNQPQHF

clone_size: many
j_call: TRBJ2-3
d_call: TRBD2
v_call: TRBV9
cdr3_nt: TGTGCCAGCAGCGTAGATGGACTAGCGGGAGTCAAGATCGCGCAGTATTTT
cdr3_aa: CASSVDGLAGVKIAQYF

clone_size: few
j_call: TRBJ2-6
d_call: .
v_call: TRBV10-1
cdr3_nt: TGCGCCAGCAGTGACTCGGTTGGGGCCAACGTCCTGACTTTC
cdr3_aa: CASSDSVGANVLTF

clone_size: few
j_call: TRBJ1-1
d_call: .
v_call: TRBV19
cdr3_nt: TGTGCCAGTAGTGTCACCATGAACACTGAAGCTTTCTTT
cdr3_aa: CASSVTMNTEAFF

clone_size: many
j_call: TRBJ1-2
d_call: .
v_call: TRBV20-1
cdr3_nt: TGCAGTGCTAAACCCGGGGGTCTGAGTGGCTACACCTTC
cdr3_aa: CSAKPGGLSGYTF

clone_size: .
j_call: TRBJ2-3
d_call: TRBD2
v_call: TRBV6-2/TRBV6-3
cdr3_nt: TGTGCCAGCAGTTCTAGGGACGCAAGGACTAGCGGGACCGGCACGCAGTATTTT
cdr3_aa: CASSSRDARTSGTGTQYF

clone_size: .
j_call: TRBJ2-1
d_call: .
v_call: TRBV9
cdr3_nt: TGTGCCAGCAGCGTCTTTTCCGGCTCCTACAATGAGCAGTTCTTC
cdr3_aa: CASSVFSGSYNEQFF

clone_size: many
j_call: TRBJ1-2
d_call: .
v_call: TRBV7-9
cdr3_nt: TGTGCCAGCAGCTTACCAGGAGACTATGGCTACACCTTC
cdr3_aa: CASSLPGDYGYTF

clone_size: .
j_call: TRBJ2-2
d_call: TRBD1
v_call: TRBV29-1
cdr3_nt: TGCAGCGTTCCGGGACAGGGAGACGCCGGGGAGCTGTTTTTT
cdr3_aa: CSVPGQGDAGELFF

clone_size: few
j_call: TRBJ2-3
d_call: TRBD2
v_call: TRBV5-8
cdr3_nt: TGTGCCAGCAGCAAGACTGTTGGACTAGCGAGCACAGATACGCAGTATTTT
cdr3_aa: CASSKTVGLASTDTQYF

clone_size: few
j_call: TRBJ2-3
d_call: .
v_call: TRBV12-3/TRBV12-4
cdr3_nt: TGTGCCAGCAGTTTAACAGATACGCAGTATTTT
cdr3_aa: CASSLTDTQYF

clone_size: .
j_call: TRBJ2-1
d_call: TRBD2
v_call: TRBV20-1
cdr3_nt: TGCAGTGCTAGTCGGGCTAGCGGGAGCAATGAGCAGTTCTTC
cdr3_aa: CSASRASGSNEQFF

clone_size: few
j_call: TRBJ2-5
d_call: TRBD1
v_call: TRBV5-1
cdr3_nt: TGCGCCAGCAGCTTTGAAACAGGGGAAGAGACCCAGTACTTC
cdr3_aa: CASSFETGEETQYF

clone_size: few
j_call: TRBJ2-1
d_call: TRBD2
v_call: TRBV29-1
cdr3_nt: TGCAGCGTTGAAGATCAGGCTAGCGGGAGGGGGGGCAATGAGCAGTTCTTC
cdr3_aa: CSVEDQASGRGGNEQFF

clone_size: few
j_call: TRBJ2-1
d_call: .
v_call: TRBV6-5
cdr3_nt: TGTGCCAGCAGTCCTCGTAGGCCGCGGGAATACGAGATCCTACAATATGAGCAGTTCTTC
cdr3_aa: CASSPRRPREYEILQYEQFF

clone_size: many
j_call: TRBJ2-2
d_call: TRBD2
v_call: TRBV20-1
cdr3_nt: TGCAGTGCCCGACTAGCGGGCCGCACCGGGGAGCTGTTTTTT
cdr3_aa: CSARLAGRTGELFF

clone_size: .
j_call: TRBJ2-1
d_call: .
v_call: TRBV4-1
cdr3_nt: TGCGCCAGCAGTCTATGGGGGGCACTCGGGTACAATGAGCAGTTCTTC
cdr3_aa: CASSLWGALGYNEQFF

clone_size: .
j_call: TRBJ2-5
d_call: TRBD2
v_call: TRBV6-5
cdr3_nt: TGTGCCAGCAGCCTAACCTTCCCCAGCGGGACTAGCGGGCAAGAGACCCAGTACTTC
cdr3_aa: CASSLTFPSGTSGQETQYF

clone_size: .
j_call: TRBJ2-1
d_call: TRBD1
v_call: TRBV9
cdr3_nt: TGTGCCAGCAGCCCCCGGACAGGGAGCTCCTACAATGAGCAGTTCTTC
cdr3_aa: CASSPRTGSSYNEQFF

clone_size: once
j_call: TRBJ2-2
d_call: .
v_call: TRBV6-5
cdr3_nt: TGTGCCAGCGGGACGGCGGGGACAGTGAACACCGGGGAGCTGTTTTTT
cdr3_aa: CASGTAGTVNTGELFF

clone_size: few
j_call: TRBJ1-1
d_call: TRBD1
v_call: TRBV20-1
cdr3_nt: TGCAGTGCTGCCTCAGGGGGAAGGCACACTGAAGCTTTCTTT
cdr3_aa: CSAASGGRHTEAFF

clone_size: medium-sized
j_call: TRBJ1-4
d_call: .
v_call: TRBV7-9
cdr3_nt: TGTGCCAGCAGCTTAGCGGGACAAGGGGAAAAACTGTTTTTT
cdr3_aa: CASSLAGQGEKLFF

clone_size: many
j_call: TRBJ1-2
d_call: .
v_call: TRBV29-1
cdr3_nt: TGCAGCGTTGAAGAGTGGAGACAGACCCCTCACGGTCCAGTCTATGGCTACACCTTC
cdr3_aa: CSVEEWRQTPHGPVYGYTF

clone_size: .
j_call: TRBJ2-7
d_call: TRBD2
v_call: TRBV20-1
cdr3_nt: TGCAGTGCTCCTCACCGACTAGCGGGGGACGAGCAGTACTTC
cdr3_aa: CSAPHRLAGDEQYF

clone_size: .
j_call: TRBJ1-1
d_call: .
v_call: TRBV6-5
cdr3_nt: TGTGCCAGCAGTCAAACGAACACTGAAGCTTTCTTT
cdr3_aa: CASSQTNTEAFF

clone_size: .
j_call: TRBJ1-3
d_call: .
v_call: TRBV29-1
cdr3_nt: TGCAGCGTTGCAGGGGTGGACACCATATATTTT
cdr3_aa: CSVAGVDTIYF

clone_size: few
j_call: TRBJ1-2
d_call: TRBD1
v_call: TRBV29-1
cdr3_nt: TGCAGCGTTGAAGATCACCCCGGACAGGGGGACTATGGCTACACCTTC
cdr3_aa: CSVEDHPGQGDYGYTF

clone_size: .
j_call: TRBJ2-5
d_call: .
v_call: TRBV5-1
cdr3_nt: TGCGCCAGCAGCTTGGAGGGGTTGTTGACTCAACCGGCAGAGACCCAGTACTTC
cdr3_aa: CASSLEGLLTQPAETQYF

clone_size: .
j_call: TRBJ2-7
d_call: TRBD1
v_call: TRBV12-3/TRBV12-4
cdr3_nt: TGTGCCAGCAGTTCCAGACAGGGGGCGCGGTCTGAGCAGTACTTC
cdr3_aa: CASSSRQGARSEQYF

clone_size: .
j_call: TRBJ1-4
d_call: .
v_call: TRBV20-1
cdr3_nt: TGCAGTGCCCTAAACCGGGACACGTCCCATGAAAAACTGTTTTTT
cdr3_aa: CSALNRDTSHEKLFF

clone_size: .
j_call: TRBJ2-1
d_call: .
v_call: TRBV24-1
cdr3_nt: TGTGCCACCAGTGACCGGAATGAGCAGTTCTTC
cdr3_aa: CATSDRNEQFF

clone_size: .
j_call: TRBJ2-7
d_call: .
v_call: TRBV6-5
cdr3_nt: TGTGCCAGCAGCTTATACACGGGGGCGCTTTACGAGCAGTACTTC
cdr3_aa: CASSLYTGALYEQYF

clone_size: many
j_call: TRBJ1-2
d_call: .
v_call: TRBV29-1
cdr3_nt: TGCAGCGTTGAGCCAGAAGCTAACTATGGCTACACCTTC
cdr3_aa: CSVEPEANYGYTF

clone_size: .
j_call: TRBJ2-1
d_call: TRBD2
v_call: TRBV29-1
cdr3_nt: TGCAGCGTTGAACCGCTAGCGGGATCGGGGGATGAGCAGTTCTTC
cdr3_aa: CSVEPLAGSGDEQFF

clone_size: many
j_call: TRBJ2-7
d_call: .
v_call: TRBV6-1
cdr3_nt: TGTGCCAGCAGTGAAGGGTTCGAGCAGTACGAGCAGTACTTC
cdr3_aa: CASSEGFEQYEQYF

clone_size: .
j_call: TRBJ1-1
d_call: .
v_call: TRBV13
cdr3_nt: TGTGCCAGCAGCCCGCCTAACAGGGAGACTGAAGCTTTCTTT
cdr3_aa: CASSPPNRETEAFF

clone_size: .
j_call: TRBJ2-7
d_call: TRBD1
v_call: TRBV29-1
cdr3_nt: TGCAGCGTTATACAGGGGAACTACGAGCAGTACTTC
cdr3_aa: CSVIQGNYEQYF

clone_size: medium-sized
j_call: TRBJ2-6
d_call: .
v_call: TRBV7-9
cdr3_nt: TGTGCCAGCAGCTCAATCCCCGGGGTTAGGGCCAACGTCCTGACTTTC
cdr3_aa: CASSSIPGVRANVLTF

clone_size: .
j_call: TRBJ2-7
d_call: TRBD2
v_call: TRBV6-5
cdr3_nt: TGTGCCAGCAGTTACGGACTAGCGGGAGGGGCCCTCTACGAGCAGTACTTC
cdr3_aa: CASSYGLAGGALYEQYF

clone_size: many
j_call: TRBJ2-1
d_call: TRBD2
v_call: TRBV20-1
cdr3_nt: TGCAGTGCTAGAGTGAGCGGGGGGATTTACAATGAGCAGTTCTTC
cdr3_aa: CSARVSGGIYNEQFF

clone_size: .
j_call: TRBJ1-1
d_call: .
v_call: TRBV2
cdr3_nt: TGTGCCAGCAGGAATTTCAGGGTTTTCTTT
cdr3_aa: CASRNFRVFF

clone_size: few
j_call: TRBJ1-5
d_call: .
v_call: TRBV6-5
cdr3_nt: TGTGCCAGCAGTTCCCAGGGGTCAGGACAGCCCCAGCATTTT
cdr3_aa: CASSSQGSGQPQHF

clone_size: few
j_call: TRBJ2-3
d_call: .
v_call: TRBV20-1
cdr3_nt: TGCAGTGCTGGTGGAGGCAGGACCCGGACAGATACGCAGTATTTT
cdr3_aa: CSAGGGRTRTDTQYF

clone_size: medium-sized
j_call: TRBJ2-1
d_call: .
v_call: TRBV5-5
cdr3_nt: TGTGCCAGCACCCTCTCCAGGTACAATGAGCAGTTCTTC
cdr3_aa: CASTLSRYNEQFF

clone_size: .
j_call: TRBJ1-1
d_call: .
v_call: TRBV6-6
cdr3_nt: TGTGCCAGCAGTTACGTGTCAGGGACTGAAGCTTTCTTT
cdr3_aa: CASSYVSGTEAFF

clone_size: many
j_call: TRBJ2-5
d_call: .
v_call: TRBV29-1
cdr3_nt: TGCAGCGCCACATATGACGGGAGTCGCACCCAGTACTTC
cdr3_aa: CSATYDGSRTQYF

clone_size: many
j_call: TRBJ2-3
d_call: TRBD2
v_call: TRBV2
cdr3_nt: TGTGCCAGCACCCTAACCGGGACTACAACGGGCACGCAGTATTTT
cdr3_aa: CASTLTGTTTGTQYF

clone_size: few
j_call: TRBJ2-3
d_call: TRBD2
v_call: TRBV29-1
cdr3_nt: TGCAGCGTTAGACTAGCCTCGAGAGTTCATACGCAGTATTTT
cdr3_aa: CSVRLASRVHTQYF

clone_size: .
j_call: TRBJ2-1
d_call: .
v_call: TRBV5-1
cdr3_nt: TGCGCCAGCAGCTTGCATCAAGGGGGATTCGAGCAGTTCTTC
cdr3_aa: CASSLHQGGFEQFF

clone_size: .
j_call: TRBJ2-5
d_call: TRBD2
v_call: TRBV20-1
cdr3_nt: TGCAGTGCTCTAGCGGGGGTCGAGAGGGAGACCCAGTACTTC
cdr3_aa: CSALAGVERETQYF

clone_size: .
j_call: TRBJ1-1
d_call: .
v_call: TRBV7-9
cdr3_nt: TGTGCCAGCAGCTTAGGTGCGGCTATTCTCAACACTGAAGCTTTCTTT
cdr3_aa: CASSLGAAILNTEAFF